This T cell receptor (beta chain) was profiled in a study of T cell responses to AZD1222 COVID-19 vaccine. General study findings and limits: Nearly half of spike-specific TCRs reportedly target variant regions that are unmutated in the B.1.351 and B.1.1.7 variants. Researchers took repertoire samples only after the peak T cell response had come. Seropositive status at baseline applied to only a handful of AZD1222 recipients. Donors in the cohort were predominantly white British and more often female, and clonal diversity was possibly underestimated.

In regard to this clone: Its antigen is currently unknown.

V dropped 3 bases and J dropped 3 bases, with 11 bases sitting between them. CDR3 length: 14 amino acids. CDR1 is SNHLY, CDR2 FYNNEI, per germline. Clones were read by immunoSEQ multiplex PCR, and TCRdb kept only the in-frame ones, dropping some. The sample lists roughly 140,000 clones; about 92% were seen once. This sequence joins TRBV2 and TRBJ1-2, with a possible D match to TRBD1 (6 bases). The sequence was collected from an adult in good health. The starting material was peripheral blood, obtained on day 0 of AZD1222 vaccination. CDR3 residues: CASSEQGPDYGYTF. The CDR3 DNA reads TGTGCCAGCAGTGAGCAGGGGCCCGACTATGGCTACACCTTC.